The entry that follows covers one T cell receptor beta chain sequence. This clonotype has a handful of counts. There is no known antigen for this receptor. No per-base quality is available; no much larger clone lies one base away. This entry comes from a study of T-cell reconstitution after alpha-beta-depleted transplantation in children listed by TCRdb under 2016. Some background on the complete study: Using TCR repertoire profiling, the study followed T-cell immune reconstitution in a quantitative way in children after TCRalphabeta/CD19-depleted allogeneic hematopoietic cell transplantation.

The germline V gene specifies SQVTM as CDR1 and ANQGSEA as CDR2. From the cysteine up to the phenylalanine, the CDR3 has a length of 13 residues. The entry retains the CDR3 DNA only, 39 bases that are in frame from base 1. V was cut back by 5 bases and J by 2 bases, leaving a gap of 12 bases between them. Taken with the paper, the label for treatment or condition translates to: allogeneic hematopoietic cell transplantation with graft depleted of TCRalphabeta T cells and CD19 B cells. The transplant recipients were children given TCRalphabeta/CD19-depleted allogeneic hematopoietic cell grafts. The library was made by PCR. For sequencing, an Illumina HiSeq 2500 was employed. To normalize quantification of the TCRbeta repertoire, the TCR libraries were built with molecular barcoding that relied on unique molecular identifiers. The raw public reads went through TCRdb reprocessing: fastp at Q25, MiXCR clone calling, in-frame beta chains kept. A single entry per CDR3 protein holds the most common genes and DNA from its merged rows. Counted in this sample were 610,000 or so distinct CDR3 sequences; about a quarter of them appeared once. Under 45% of the sample is in the top ten clones.

What the authors observed across the whole study: The apparently early alphabetaT-cell count recovery about two months after transplant was reportedly dependent on only several hundred rapidly expanded clones derived from non-depleted graft cells. Over the following months the frequencies of hyperexpanded clones went down, and after one year T-cell counts and TCRbeta diversity were mostly credited to newly produced T cells. In some patients, the high TCRbeta diversity seen at day 60 was put down to recipient T cells and intrathymic progenitors that had survived conditioning.

The V and J segments used are TRBV29-1 and TRBJ2-5; the D gene is possibly TRBD1 or TRBD2, each agreeing over 5 bases. This sequence originates from a boy under three years old with Wiskott-Aldrich syndrome, due to receive a stem cell transplant. Sequences were derived from PBMCs, sampled before TCRalphabeta/CD19-depleted stem cell transplant. The DNA sequence is as follows: TGCAGCGTTAGGGGACGACAGCAAGAGACCCAGTACTTC. Its translation reads: CSVRGRQQETQYF.